This T cell receptor (beta chain) was retrieved from a study of shared clonotypes between healthy human individuals. Study details: Sampling drew on donors who were a couple of women and a few men aged 18 to 49.

Sequenced by immunoSEQ multiplex PCR; TCRdb stores in-frame clones only, minus some. The table lists over 850,000 clones, more than 75% of them singletons, with approximately 0.5% in the top ten. CDR1 and CDR2 (germline): MGHRA, YSYEKL. The CDR3 length is 15 residues. Trimming removed 4 bases from V and 5 bases from J; junction bases left unmatched: 9. The sequenced sample was memory CD4+ T cells from PBMCs. Indicated subset: CD45RA-negative fraction. This receptor was obtained from a man aged 18 to 30 in good health. Some clones in this sample may be carry-over from other donors' samples. The genes are TRBV4-1 and TRBJ2-7; TRBD1 matches at 9 bases. DNA for the CDR3: TGCGCCAGCAGCCGGGGGGGGACAGGGATAAACGAGCAGTACTTC. Translated, it gives CASSRGGTGINEQYF.